A single sample gave rise to the 5 T cell receptor beta chains below, sequenced in a study of blood T cell repertoires in COVID-19. Measured with immunoSEQ multiplex PCR; TCRdb has only the in-frame clones, and not every one. The sample carries around 140,000 clones, roughly 87% recorded once. Sequencing was done on a sample of peripheral blood. All receptors come from a man between 65 and 79 years old with acute or convalescent COVID-19.

The chain employs TRBV13 and TRBJ2-7; no clear D. CDR1 PRHDT and CDR2 FYEKMQ come from the germline V gene (reference sequence). The CDR3 has 13 amino acids. V lost 4 bases and J lost 0, with 7 bases in between. The CDR3 region has the DNA TGTGCCAGCAGCTACTCGCGCTCCTACGAGCAGTACTTC. It encodes CASSYSRSYEQYF.

The chain carries TRBV5-8 and TRBJ2-4; 13 bases agree with TRBD2. V shed 4 bases, J shed 11 bases, and the junction held 9 bases outside the gene matches. The CDR3 consists of 15 residues. Germline V gene sequence: CDR1 SGHTS, CDR2 YDEGEE. Here the CDR3 reads CASSPGLAGAEVQYF. The CDR3 DNA reads TGTGCCAGCAGCCCTGGACTAGCGGGAGCTGAGGTTCAGTACTTC.

The V call is TRBV30, the J call TRBJ2-7; D perhaps matches TRBD2 (6 bases). The CDR3 runs to 14 residues. Germline V lookup: CDR1 GTSNPN, CDR2 SVGIG (reference sequence). Trimming shortened V by 2 bases and J by 4 bases, and 15 bases separated the two germline ends. The CDR3 DNA follows: TGTGCCTGGAGTTCCGGGTCTAGCGCGTACGAGCAGTACTTC. It specifies CAWSSGSSAYEQYF.

This rearrangement joins TRBV2 to TRBJ2-2; 9 bases align to TRBD1. V lost 6 bases to trimming and J lost 4 bases; unmatched junction nucleotides: 6. CDR1 SNHLY and CDR2 FYNNEI come from the germline V gene. The CDR3 covers 15 residues. The CDR3 loop reads CASRAGQGITGELFF. The DNA of the CDR3 is TGTGCCAGCAGAGCAGGACAGGGGATCACCGGGGAGCTGTTTTTT. Drawing the rest from reference TRBV2 and TRBJ2-2, the complete variable domain is EPEVTQTPSHQVTQMGQEVILRCVPISNHLYFYWYRQILGQKVEFLVSFYNNEISEKSEIFDDQFSVERPDGSNFTLKIRSTKLEDSAMYFCASRAGQGITGELFFGEGSRLTVL.

The chain employs TRBV28 and TRBJ2-7, with 7 bases lining up with TRBD1. After removal of 6 bases from V and 0 bases from J, the junction contained 8 bases not matched to a gene. CDR1 is MDHEN, CDR2 SYDVKM, per germline. The CDR3 is made up of 15 amino acids. In DNA form, the CDR3 reads TGTGCCAGCAGCCGGACAGGAACGATCTCCTACGAGCAGTACTTC. Translating gives CASSRTGTISYEQYF.